The 2 T cell receptor beta chains below were found in one sample sequenced in a study of Tregs in tolerant kidney transplant recipients. Measured with immunoSEQ multiplex PCR; TCRdb has only the in-frame clones, and not every one. The specimen's table records under 55,000 clones. Sequencing was performed on CD4+ T cells from blood, taken before the transplant. Receptors originate from a human donor who received a combined kidney and bone marrow transplant.

The CDR3 sequence: CASSYGGTGQPQHF. The sequenced CDR3 bases are TGTGCCAGCAGTTACGGGGGGACCGGTCAGCCC. The genes are TRBV6-2 or TRBV6-3 and TRBJ1-5, with a possible D match to TRBD1 (5 bases). The read gets to within 3 residues of the CDR3 end, and the germline J gene fills in the rest. With 2 bases removed from V and 6 bases from J, the gap between germline ends came to 11 bases. Germline V gene data show CDR1 as MNHEY and CDR2 as SVGEGT. The CDR3 extends over 14 amino acids.

A remark on this clone: The read is 3 residues too short to cover the CDR3 end, so that end is filled in from the germline J gene. The same CDR3 arises from other DNA sequences in this sample as well. The V call is TRBV7-2, the J call TRBJ2-7, with a tentative D call TRBD1 (5 bases). V was clipped by 3 bases and J by 6 bases, with 12 bases between them. Germline CDR1 and CDR2: SGHTA and FQGNSA. The CDR3 totals 13 residues. CDR3 residues: CASSFGQGGEQYF. The covered CDR3 bases are TGTGCCAGCAGCTTTGGTCAGGGTGGCGAG.